The clone carrying this T cell receptor (beta chain) was seen a few times. Its specificity is not known. These data are taken from a study of T-cell memory formation after mild COVID-19. Overall study findings and caveats: Cross-reactive memory apparently joined, as some responding clones appeared in pre-infection memory. The authors did not confirm SARS-CoV-2 specificity of second-wave clones peaking day 37. Mostly located in CM and EM were contracting CD4+ clones, with contracting CD8+ clones located in EMRA.

TCRdb used MiXCR to reprocess the 5' RACE reads, holding one entry per CDR3 protein. This sample has 190,000 or so distinct CDR3 sequences; 20% to 25% occur once, and the top ten carry under 30%. Germline V lookup: CDR1 GTSNPN, CDR2 SVGIG (reference sequence). V was pared by 4 bases and J by 3 bases, with 8 bases of the junction left unmatched. The CDR3 totals 14 residues. V gene TRBV30 combines with J gene TRBJ2-7, with 8 bases identical to TRBD2. Sequencing was carried out using PBMCs or a T cell subset sorted from them (not recorded which). The clonotype was recovered from an adult woman who had mild COVID-19 (a few samples of this study predate the infection). Cell type and time point are not known. The CDR3 reads CAWKTSGRFYEQYF. In DNA, the CDR3 is TGTGCCTGGAAAACCAGCGGGAGATTCTACGAGCAGTACTTC.